This TCR beta chain was identified during a study of blood T cell repertoires in COVID-19. In the study overall: Italy, Spain and the United States were the sources of the convalescent and acute COVID-19 samples. T cells, B-cell-depleted T cells, or PBMCs provided the cDNA or gDNA that served as material.

V lost 3 bases, J lost 2 bases, and 6 bases stayed unmatched. CDR1 is SGHTA, CDR2 FQGNSA, per germline. The CDR3 extends over 15 amino acids. Authors' data handling: Using reference gene primer amplification, nucleated cell counts were estimated. The assay was immunoSEQ multiplex PCR, and TCRdb's table has in-frame clones only and misses some. V and J calls and clone size are given by that table; D and trimming were obtained from the DNA. The sample has more than 100,000 clones; around 85% are singletons. The sequence was collected from a woman between 50 and 59 years old with acute or convalescent COVID-19. The sequenced material came from peripheral blood. The J gene is TRBJ2-7, the V gene TRBV7-2; TRBD2 aligns across 8 bases. The CDR3: CASSFEAGATYEQYF. The CDR3, as DNA: TGTGCCAGCAGCTTCGAAGCGGGGGCGACCTACGAGCAGTACTTC.